This T cell receptor beta chain was found in a study of T cell responses to AZD1222 COVID-19 vaccine. CDR1 is MDHEN and CDR2 is SYDVKM in the germline V gene. V was trimmed by 2 bases and J by 3 bases, leaving 7 bases between them. The CDR3 runs 13 residues. This clone was observed once. Other DNA sequences from this sample encode an identical CDR3 as well. TCRdb keeps only in-frame clones here, not all; method: immunoSEQ multiplex PCR. This table has about 150,000 clones, around nine tenths appearing once. The sequences come from peripheral blood, collected after recovery from COVID-19. This chain joins TRBV28 and TRBJ1-2; D perhaps matches TRBD1 (5 bases). The sequence was obtained from an adult who had recovered from COVID-19. CDR3 coding DNA: TGTGCCAGCAGTTTAACAGGCGACTATGGCTACACCTTC. Amino acids: CASSLTGDYGYTF.